The T cell receptor beta chain described here comes from a study of blood T cell repertoires in COVID-19. Authors' analysis steps: How many nucleated cells were present was estimated from reference gene primer amplification. Assay used: immunoSEQ multiplex PCR; TCRdb lists only in-frame clones, some missing. The D gene and trimming were derived from the DNA, and the V and J assignments and clone size from that table. The sample has more than 120,000 clones, 75% to 90% seen once. This CDR3 spans 13 amino acids. The germline V and J ends were trimmed by 5 bases and 8 bases, with 15 bases remaining between them. Germline values: CDR1 SGHAT, CDR2 FQNNGV.

Sample: peripheral blood. J is TRBJ1-2 and V is TRBV11-2, with a weak D call TRBD1 (6 bases). The origin of this receptor is a human donor in a cohort sampled during active COVID-19. CDR3 DNA: TGTGCCAGCAGCACCAACAGGGTAGGAGGCTACACCTTC. Encoded protein: CASSTNRVGGYTF.